This TCR beta chain was retrieved from a study of technical replicates of blood from a few donors. Only in-frame clones appear in the TCRdb table, and some are missing; sequencing was by immunoSEQ multiplex PCR. The table shows 65,000 to 90,000 clones, with 98% occurring only once. This clonotype was sampled from a human donor in good health. The sequenced material came from T cells isolated from PBMCs.

Here the CDR3 DNA reads TGTGCCAGCAGCCCCCCCGAAAGGGGATTGAACACTGAAGCTTTCTTT. Its translation is CASSPPERGLNTEAFF. The genes are TRBV9 and TRBJ1-1, with D possibly matching TRBD1 (5 bases). Per the germline V gene, CDR1 is SGDLS and CDR2 is YYNGEE. V was trimmed by 4 bases and J by 0 bases, leaving 16 bases between them. This CDR3 has 16 amino acids.